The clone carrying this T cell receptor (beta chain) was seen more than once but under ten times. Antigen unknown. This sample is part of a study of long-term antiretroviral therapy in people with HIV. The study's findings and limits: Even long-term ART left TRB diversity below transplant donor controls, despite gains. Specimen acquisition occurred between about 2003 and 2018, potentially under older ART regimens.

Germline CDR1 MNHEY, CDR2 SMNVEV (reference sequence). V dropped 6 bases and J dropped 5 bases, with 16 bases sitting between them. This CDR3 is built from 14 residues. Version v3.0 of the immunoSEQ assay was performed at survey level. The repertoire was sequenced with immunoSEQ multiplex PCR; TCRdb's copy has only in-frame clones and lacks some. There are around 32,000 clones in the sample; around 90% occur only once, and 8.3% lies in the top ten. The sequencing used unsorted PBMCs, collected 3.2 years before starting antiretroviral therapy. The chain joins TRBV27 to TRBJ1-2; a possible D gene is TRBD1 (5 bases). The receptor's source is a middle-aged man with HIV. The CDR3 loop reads CASRGTGGPYGYTF. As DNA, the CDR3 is TGTGCCAGCAGGGGGACGGGGGGACCTTATGGCTACACCTTC.